This is a list of T cell receptor beta chains from one sample in a study of control samples from healthy donors and cancer patients. Assay: immunoSEQ multiplex PCR; the TCRdb copy retains only in-frame clones and omits some. The sample holds roughly 140,000 clones, about nine tenths seen once. Sequenced input: blood. All receptors derive from a man aged 30 to 45 in good health. The CDR3 runs from the conserved cysteine through the conserved F or W. D genes are given only for firm matches. Not every row has a clone size; where given, it reads once, few, many or a size class.

j_gene,d_gene,abundance,v_gene,CDR3nt,CDR3aa
TRBJ2-7,NA,NA,TRBV18,TGTGCCAGCTCACCAAACTACGAGCAGTACTTC,CASSPNYEQYF
TRBJ1-4,TRBD1,few,TRBV15,TGTGCCACCAGCAGAGAAAAGGGGACAGGGTCCGAAAAACTGTTTTTT,CATSREKGTGSEKLFF
TRBJ2-1,TRBD2,NA,TRBV19,TGTGCCAGTAGTATGAGGCTAGCGGGGACCAGGTATGAGCAGTTCTTC,CASSMRLAGTRYEQFF
TRBJ1-5,NA,NA,TRBV7-2,TGTGCCAGCAGCTCCGGGTTCTCATATCAGCCCCAGCATTTT,CASSSGFSYQPQHF
TRBJ2-3,TRBD1,NA,TRBV19,TGTGCCAGTTCGGACAGGAGCACAGATACGCAGTATTTT,CASSDRSTDTQYF
TRBJ1-2,NA,once,TRBV19,TGTGCCAGTAGTATTTCGCCAGGGACTCCCTATGGCTACACCTTC,CASSISPGTPYGYTF
TRBJ2-1,NA,NA,TRBV28,TGTGCCAGCCGGGGTGGGGGAGCTAGCTCCTACAATGAGCAGTTCTTC,CASRGGGASSYNEQFF
TRBJ2-3,NA,NA,TRBV12-3/TRBV12-4,TGTGCCAGCAGTATGGGAAGCACAGATACGCAGTATTTT,CASSMGSTDTQYF
TRBJ1-5,NA,NA,TRBV9,TGTGCCAGCAGCGAATCTCCCGAAAATCAGCCCCAGCATTTT,CASSESPENQPQHF
TRBJ2-7,TRBD1,NA,TRBV19,TGTGCCAGTAGCCCAATAGAGGGGGCTTGGGAGCAGTACTTC,CASSPIEGAWEQYF
TRBJ1-1,TRBD1,NA,TRBV11-3,TGTGCCAGCAGCGGAAGGGGGCTAAGGGACACTGAAGCTTTCTTT,CASSGRGLRDTEAFF
TRBJ2-2,NA,NA,TRBV11-3,TGTGCCAGCAGCTTATCCCGCGGGGAGCTGTTTTTT,CASSLSRGELFF
TRBJ1-1,NA,once,TRBV9,TGTGCCAGCAGCGTAGAGGGTGGCACTGAAGCTTTCTTT,CASSVEGGTEAFF
TRBJ2-2,TRBD2,NA,TRBV7-9,TGTGCCAGCAGTCCGACTAGCGGGCCTCGACTGTTTTTT,CASSPTSGPRLFF
TRBJ2-7,NA,few,TRBV7-8,TGTGCCAGCAGCTTAGCGGAGTACTACGAGCAGTACTTC,CASSLAEYYEQYF
TRBJ2-7,TRBD1,NA,TRBV18,TGTGCCAGCTCACCTCTGACAGGGGCCACCTACGAGCAGTACTTC,CASSPLTGATYEQYF
TRBJ2-3,NA,once,TRBV5-1,TGCGCCAGCAGCTTGGCCGCGGGGACGGCAGATACGCAGTATTTT,CASSLAAGTADTQYF
TRBJ2-5,TRBD2,NA,TRBV24-1,TGTGCCACCAGGAGTAGCGGGAGGCAAGAGACCCAGTACTTC,CATRSSGRQETQYF
TRBJ2-6,NA,NA,TRBV6-5,TGTGCCAGCAGTTACAGGGGCTCTGGGGCCAACGTCCTGACTTTC,CASSYRGSGANVLTF
TRBJ1-4,NA,NA,TRBV18,TGTGCCAGCTCACCAAGGGTGGCAGCGGGAAATGAAAAACTGTTTTTT,CASSPRVAAGNEKLFF
TRBJ2-1,TRBD2,NA,TRBV5-5,TGTGCCAGCAGCTTTGGGACTAGAGACAATGAGCAGTTCTTC,CASSFGTRDNEQFF
TRBJ2-3,NA,NA,TRBV7-3,TGTGCCAGCAGCCCTAGCTACACAGATACGCAGTATTTT,CASSPSYTDTQYF
TRBJ1-5,TRBD1,NA,TRBV24-1,TGTGCCACCAGTGATTTTAGCTTCGGGACAGGGAAGGACAATCAGCCCCAGCATTTT,CATSDFSFGTGKDNQPQHF
TRBJ1-5,NA,NA,TRBV24-1,TGTGCCACCTCGGGAGGAGGGTATCAGCCCCAGCATTTT,CATSGGGYQPQHF
TRBJ2-7,NA,NA,TRBV2,TGTGCCAGCAGTGAAAAAGGGACCCTACCCCACGAGCAGTACTTC,CASSEKGTLPHEQYF
TRBJ2-5,NA,NA,TRBV5-4,TGTGCCAGCAGCAGAATGCGACAGAGGCAAGAGACCCAGTACTTC,CASSRMRQRQETQYF
TRBJ2-1,TRBD2,NA,TRBV18,TGTGCCAGCTCACCCGGACTAGCGGGAGCCAATGAGCAGTTCTTC,CASSPGLAGANEQFF
TRBJ1-6,NA,NA,TRBV19,TGTGCCAGTAGTTCAACCCCGGATGAACCGGGGTATAATTCACCCCTCCACTTT,CASSSTPDEPGYNSPLHF
TRBJ1-4,TRBD1,NA,TRBV9,TGTGCCAGCAGCCCACGACAGATCTCAGGGGGAACTAATGAAAAACTGTTTTTT,CASSPRQISGGTNEKLFF
TRBJ1-5,NA,NA,TRBV4-2,TGTGCCAGCAGCGGGGGGGACAGCAATCAGCCCCAGCATTTT,CASSGGDSNQPQHF
TRBJ1-2,NA,few,TRBV18,TGTGCCAGCTCACCTAATGCCCAGGGACATAACTATGGCTACACCTTC,CASSPNAQGHNYGYTF
TRBJ1-2,TRBD1,few,TRBV7-8,TGTGCCAGCAGCTTATCCCGGGACAGCTATGGCTACACCTTC,CASSLSRDSYGYTF
TRBJ2-3,NA,NA,TRBV11-3,TGTGCCAGCAGCTTGACGGGGGCGAAGAGCACAGATACGCAGTATTTT,CASSLTGAKSTDTQYF
TRBJ2-2,NA,NA,TRBV6-2/TRBV6-3,TGTGCCAGCAGTTACTCCCTAGCAGGCGGGGAGCTGTTTTTT,CASSYSLAGGELFF
TRBJ2-7,TRBD1,NA,TRBV19,TGTGCCAGCTCGGGGACAGGGTGGCCCGAGCAGTACTTC,CASSGTGWPEQYF
TRBJ1-2,NA,NA,TRBV6-5,TGTGCCAGCAGTCCAACCAGGGATAACTATGGCTACACCTTC,CASSPTRDNYGYTF
TRBJ1-1,NA,once,TRBV6-2/TRBV6-3,TGTGCCAGCAGTTACTGGTCCATCCTGAACACTGAAGCTTTCTTT,CASSYWSILNTEAFF
TRBJ2-7,NA,NA,TRBV12-3/TRBV12-4,TGTGCCAGCAGGGCCGGTTACGAGCAGTACTTC,CASRAGYEQYF
TRBJ1-5,TRBD1,NA,TRBV19,TGTGCCAGTAGTTTCCGGGACAGGGATCAGCCCCAGCATTTT,CASSFRDRDQPQHF